This entry concerns a single T cell receptor beta chain. Its cognate antigen is unknown. Specified treatment: 15 to 20 received Ad26.COV2.S at low or high dose, single or two shots; 5 received placebo; per-sample allocation not given. It was on day 63 after the first vaccine or placebo injection that samples were taken. The data are from a study of Ad26.COV2.S vaccination and SARS-CoV-2 variants. As for the study in general: The Ad26.COV2.S arm of the COV1001 trial was where the donor was placed. Study results and limitations: There was reportedly substantial breadth in spike-specific CD8+ and CD4+ T cell responses after vaccination.

Only in-frame clones appear in the TCRdb table, and some are missing; sequencing was by immunoSEQ multiplex PCR. This sample has 350,000 to 500,000 clones, with roughly 87% found just once. Trimming cost V 5 bases and J 7 bases; bases outside gene matches: 6. This CDR3 comprises 16 residues. The germline CDR1 and CDR2 sequences are SGHVS and FQNEAQ. This TCR derives from a person aged 18-65 years who received the Ad26.COV2.S COVID-19 vaccine or a placebo. The source material was peripheral blood, sampled in a trial of Ad26.COV2.S vaccine versus placebo. The chain carries TRBV7-8 and TRBJ2-1; 15 nucleotides match TRBD2. CDR3 DNA: TGTGCCAGCAGCCTGGGCGGACTAGCGGGGGGGAATGAGCAGTTCTTC. Its translation is CASSLGGLAGGNEQFF. The whole variable domain, remainder taken from reference TRBV7-8 and TRBJ2-1, is GAGVSQSPRYKVAKRGQDVALRCDPISGHVSLFWYQQALGQGPEFLTYFQNEAQLDKSGLPSDRFFAERPEGSVSTLKIQRTQQEDSAVYLCASSLGGLAGGNEQFFGPGTRLTVL.